Below, 9 T cell receptor beta chains from the same sample are listed, as sequenced in a study of vaccination and CD4 T cells after COVID-19. Antigens for these TCRs are unknown. Sequencing of the DNA from cultured CD4+ T cells was carried out with the Oncomine TCR Beta short-read assay. TCRdb reanalysed the PCR reads using MiXCR and keeps one entry per CDR3 protein. The table has about 12,000 distinct CDR3 sequences, around 60% seen once. The treatment: approximately 10-day PBMC culture with coronavirus spike peptide pools or control peptides (ViraFEST assay). The sample comprised CD4+ T cells from blood, cultured in vitro. The receptors stem from a human donor who had recovered from COVID-19.

The V call is TRBV2, the J call TRBJ1-5; D is unresolved. Trimming took off 6 bases at V and 6 bases at J, with 12 bases between the two ends. From germline, CDR1 is SNHLY and CDR2 FYNNEI. The CDR3 length is 13 residues. This chain's CDR3 is CASSLGEGQPQHF. In DNA, the CDR3 is TGTGCCAGCAGCTTAGGAGAGGGTCAGCCCCAGCATTTT.

The V call is TRBV7-3, the J call TRBJ2-2; TRBD1 is a possible D gene (5 bases). Germline V gene data show CDR1 as SGHTA and CDR2 as FQGTGA. This CDR3 region has 14 residues. V shed 5 bases and J shed 2 bases, with 9 bases lying between them. The DNA for the CDR3 is TGTGCCAGCAGCCCCCAGGGAAACACCGGGGAGCTGTTTTTT. Translated: CASSPQGNTGELFF.

This clonotype occurred a few times. J is TRBJ1-1 and V is TRBV21-1. TRBV21-1 is a known pseudogene. The CDR3 contains 12 residues. The CDR3 here is CASSKPAAKAFF. In nucleotides, the CDR3 is TGTGCCAGCAGCAAGCCGGCGGCAAAAGCTTTCTTT.

The chain carries TRBV5-1 and TRBJ2-3; TRBD1 aligns across 8 bases. Per germline, CDR1 SGHRS and CDR2 YFSETQ. The V segment lost 7 bases and the J segment 5 bases; nucleotides outside the gene matches: 9. There are 14 residues in the CDR3. The CDR3 spells CASSGGVLGDTQYF. CDR3 DNA sequence: TGCGCCAGCTCAGGGGGCGTTCTGGGAGATACGCAGTATTTT.

This clonotype has a handful of counts. This chain uses TRBV6-1 with TRBJ2-4; the D gene is possibly TRBD1 (6 bases). V dropped 0 bases and J dropped 9 bases, with 21 bases sitting between them. The CDR3 spans 17 residues. Germline-derived CDR1 and CDR2 are MNHNS and SASEGT. CDR3 sequence (DNA): TGTGCCAGCAGTGAAGCGGTAGGGGACATCTCTTGGGCCATTCAGTACTTC. It translates to CASSEAVGDISWAIQYF.

The chain employs TRBV12-3 or TRBV12-4 and TRBJ2-7; D is undetermined. V shed 3 bases and J shed 9 bases, with 12 bases lying between them. The CDR3 spans 12 residues. The CDR3 spells CASSFWGSGQYF. CDR3 nucleotide sequence: TGTGCCAGCAGTTTCTGGGGTTCGGGGCAGTACTTC.

J is TRBJ1-2 and V is TRBV5-4; weak D call: TRBD1 (5 bases). Trimming removed 3 bases from V and 1 base from J, with 13 bases in between. Germline V gene sequence: CDR1 SGHNT, CDR2 YYREEE (reference sequence). This CDR3 region has 15 residues. The CDR3 DNA sequence: TGTGCCAGCAGCTATGGGACCGCGGTTAACTATGGCTACACCTTC. Translated: CASSYGTAVNYGYTF.

This clonotype was observed once. This rearrangement joins TRBV6-1 to TRBJ1-2; D is unclear. The CDR3 runs 12 residues. Germline V gene data show CDR1 as MNHNS and CDR2 as SASEGT. Trimming pared 7 bases from V and 4 bases from J, leaving 10 bases between. In DNA, the CDR3 is TGTGCCAGCATGGGCGGAGCCTATGGCTACACCTTC. This encodes CASMGGAYGYTF.

This rearrangement joins TRBV20-1 to TRBJ2-3, with 9 bases fitting TRBD2. J was trimmed by 5 bases and V by 3 bases; bases with no gene match: 3. This CDR3 has 13 amino acids. In germline, CDR1 is DFQATT, CDR2 SNEGSKA (reference sequence). CDR3 DNA sequence: TGCAGTGCTAGCTATAGCGGGAGAGATACGCAGTATTTT. Protein product: CSASYSGRDTQYF.